The 20 T cell receptor beta chains below come from one sample, sequenced in a study of Graves' ophthalmopathy and Graves' hyperthyroidism. Amplified material comprised TCR beta CDR3 regions derived from RNA transcripts. HTBI primers were used in a first-round RT-PCR, which preceded a second-round multiplex PCR. Each CDR3 protein is one row after TCRdb ran MiXCR on the multiplex PCR reads. The sample includes hundreds of thousands of distinct CDR3 sequences, over 20% of them seen just once. Sequences were obtained from peripheral blood. These receptors were taken from a woman aged 18-30 years with stable Graves' hyperthyroidism.

This clonotype was counted many times. The V gene is TRBV6-1, the J gene TRBJ2-2; D is undetermined. The CDR3 totals 15 residues. The germline CDR1 and CDR2 sequences are MNHNS and SASEGT. V was shortened by 0 bases and J by 0 bases, with 5 bases between the two germline ends. The CDR3 is CASSEARPNTGELFF. The CDR3 DNA follows: TGTGCCAGCAGTGAAGCCAGACCGAACACCGGGGAGCTGTTTTTT.

This clonotype was picked up many times. The V gene is TRBV12-3 or TRBV12-4, the J gene TRBJ1-2; TRBD1 matches at 7 bases. V was pared by 3 bases and J by 5 bases, with 9 bases of the junction left unmatched. CDR3 length equals 15 residues. CDR3 in amino acids: CASSFQGPGQYGYTF. The CDR3 coding sequence is TGTGCCAGCAGTTTTCAGGGTCCGGGACAGTATGGCTACACCTTC.

This clonotype was detected many times. The V gene is TRBV15, the J gene TRBJ1-3; a weak D match, TRBD1 (6 bases). The CDR3 runs to 15 residues. CDR1 and CDR2 from the germline V gene are LNHNV and YYDKDF (reference sequence). The V gene lost 5 bases and the J gene lost 6 bases, with 17 bases spanning the gap. CDR3 coding DNA: TGTGCCACCAGCCCTACCCTAACAGGGATAAACACCATATATTTT. Translation gives CATSPTLTGINTIYF.

The genes are TRBV10-3 and TRBJ2-1, with TRBD2 matching 7 bases. Germline lookup yields CDR1 ENHRY and CDR2 SYGVKD. V gave up 2 bases and J gave up 5 bases; unmatched junction bases: 0. This CDR3 is built from 13 residues. CDR3 nucleotide sequence: TGTGCCATCAGTGAGCGGGGGGACAATGAGCAGTTCTTC. Encoded protein: CAISERGDNEQFF.

This clonotype was counted only a few times. A read error may account for a junction end that differs from germline. V gene TRBV18 combines with J gene TRBJ2-2; D is tentatively TRBD1 or TRBD2 (5 bases each). Germline CDR1 KGHSH, CDR2 LQKENI. CDR3 length: 14 amino acids. The CDR3 loop reads CASSPGTDTGEPFF. In DNA, the CDR3 is TGTGCCAGCTCACCAGGGACCGACACCGGGGAGCCGTTTTTT.

This clonotype was counted many times. The V gene is TRBV20-1, the J gene TRBJ2-5; 7 nucleotides line up with TRBD2. The V segment lost 3 bases and the J segment 5 bases; nucleotides outside the gene matches: 3. CDR1 is DFQATT, CDR2 SNEGSKA, per germline (reference sequence). This CDR3 is 12 amino acids long. CDR3 in DNA: TGCAGTGCTAGGATCGGGGGGGAGACCCAGTACTTC. Protein sequence: CSARIGGETQYF.

The chain joins TRBV6-4 to TRBJ2-2; D is unresolved. From germline, CDR1 is MRHNA and CDR2 SNTAGT. This CDR3 contains 13 residues. Trimming took 5 bases from V and 6 from J, leaving 10 bases between them. The CDR3 here is CASSRIGSGELFF. DNA of the CDR3: TGTGCCAGCAGTCGAATCGGGTCCGGGGAGCTGTTTTTT.

The table lists this clonotype with a count of one. The chain is built from TRBV12-3 or TRBV12-4 and TRBJ1-1; perhaps TRBD1 as D (5 bases). The CDR3 sequence is 14 residues long. V lost 6 bases and J 5 bases, leaving 16 bases between the germline ends. Here the CDR3 reads CASSRGGAWTEAFF. The DNA of the CDR3 is TGTGCCAGCAGCCGCGGCGGGGCGTGGACTGAAGCTTTCTTT.

The chain has TRBV5-1 and TRBJ2-7; the D is unclear. Trimming removed 0 bases at V and 5 bases at J, with 9 bases between. The CDR3 is 13 amino acids. Looked up from germline, CDR1 is SGHRS and CDR2 is YFSETQ. CDR3 in DNA: TGCGCCAGCAGCTTGGGTGGGCCCAACGAGCAGTACTTC. Protein product: CASSLGGPNEQYF.

In this sample, this clonotype turned up many times. This chain uses TRBV3-1 with TRBJ1-2; D is unresolved. Trimming left V 4 bases short and J 5 bases short, with 8 bases between. Germline values: CDR1 LGHDT, CDR2 YNNKEL (reference sequence). The CDR3 is 12 residues long. CDR3 sequence (DNA): TGTGCCAGCAGCCGGCAATATTATGGCTACACCTTC. Protein sequence: CASSRQYYGYTF.

This clonotype was seen repeatedly, ten times or more. J is TRBJ1-1 and V is TRBV28; D is unclear. The V end was cut by 2 bases, the J end by 9 bases, with 10 bases between. The germline V gene has CDR1 MDHEN and CDR2 SYDVKM. CDR3 length: 12 residues. This chain's CDR3 is CASSLGRAKAFF. CDR3 coding DNA: TGTGCCAGCAGTTTAGGACGGGCTAAAGCTTTCTTT.

This clonotype was recorded at least ten times. A much larger clone differs from this one at a single base, so this may be a read error. The chain joins TRBV7-4 to TRBJ2-4; D gene uncertain. This CDR3 is built from 16 residues. Germline CDR1 reads SGHVT; CDR2 reads SQSDAQ. In DNA, the CDR3 is TGTGCCAGCAGCTTGACGGACGCGACCCGGAAAAACATTAAGTACTTC. Translated, it gives CASSLTDATRKNIKYF.

The genes are TRBV20-1 and TRBJ2-4; 9 bases line up with TRBD2. Germline CDR1 and CDR2: DFQATT and SNEGSKA (reference sequence). There are 16 residues in the CDR3. Losses at the gene ends were 1 base for V and 2 bases for J; bases not matched to a gene: 6. This CDR3 reads CSARALTSGPKNIQYF. The CDR3 DNA reads TGCAGTGCTAGAGCCCTGACTAGCGGACCCAAAAACATTCAGTACTTC.

V usage is TRBV7-8 and J usage is TRBJ1-1; no definite D call. Trimming removed 1 base from V and 0 bases from J, with 12 bases in between. This CDR3 is built from 16 residues. Germline CDR1 SGHVS, CDR2 FQNEAQ. CDR3 sequence (DNA): TGTGCCAGCAGCTTAGAGCGGCCGGGGTTGAACACTGAAGCTTTCTTT. Its translation is CASSLERPGLNTEAFF.

This clonotype was detected ten times or more. J is TRBJ2-7 and V is TRBV11-2; 8 positions match TRBD2. V lost 1 base and J lost 3; bases outside the gene matches: 5. This CDR3 is built from 15 residues. CDR1 SGHAT and CDR2 FQNNGV come from the germline V gene. CDR3 loop: CASSLASGGYYEQYF. The CDR3 nucleotides read TGTGCCAGCAGCTTAGCCAGCGGGGGATACTACGAGCAGTACTTC.

The table lists this clonotype with a few counts. J is TRBJ2-5 and V is TRBV5-1, with 11 bases aligning to TRBD2. The J segment lost 8 bases and the V segment lost 4 bases, leaving 7 bases of the junction unmatched. CDR3 length: 14 residues. Germline V gene lookup returns CDR1 SGHRS and CDR2 YFSETQ. The CDR3 here is CASSGGLAGPTQYF. CDR3 nucleotide sequence: TGCGCCAGCAGCGGCGGACTAGCGGGTCCAACCCAGTACTTC.

The table lists this clonotype with a few counts. This chain uses TRBV29-1 with TRBJ2-5; the D gene is possibly TRBD2 (5 bases). CDR3 length: 12 residues. Trimming left V 4 bases short and J 5 bases short, with 11 bases between. The germline V gene has CDR1 SQVTM and CDR2 ANQGSEA. The DNA for the CDR3 is TGCAGCGTTGGGGCGGGTGATGAGACCCAGTACTTC. This translates into CSVGAGDETQYF.

This clonotype was recorded a few times. The chain recombines TRBV10-3 with TRBJ1-1; TRBD1 is a possible D gene (6 bases). The CDR3 totals 14 residues. V lost 0 bases to trimming and J lost 5 bases, with 10 bases between them. Germline CDR1 is ENHRY and CDR2 is SYGVKD. The CDR3 spells CAISESGGGTEAFF. The CDR3 region has the DNA TGTGCCATCAGTGAGTCGGGGGGCGGGACTGAAGCTTTCTTT.

This clonotype showed up many times. The gene calls are TRBV28 and TRBJ2-7, with D tentatively TRBD2 (7 bases). Trimming removed 8 bases at V and 4 bases at J, with 24 bases between. Germline loops: CDR1 MDHEN, CDR2 SYDVKM. The CDR3 is 16 residues long. CDR3 amino acids: CASLLGGATSPYEQYF. The CDR3 nucleotides read TGTGCCAGCCTCCTGGGGGGGGCCACCTCACCGTACGAGCAGTACTTC.

This clonotype was seen many times. J is TRBJ2-7 and V is TRBV12-3 or TRBV12-4, with D possibly TRBD1 on 6 matching bases. V dropped 4 bases and J dropped 2 bases, with 15 bases sitting between them. The CDR3 extends over 15 amino acids. For the CDR3, the DNA is TGTGCCAGCAGTTCCTTACAGGGTTACACCTACGAGCAGTACTTC. Its protein product is CASSSLQGYTYEQYF.